One sample yielded the 20 T cell receptor beta chains listed below, sequenced in a study of cytomegalovirus exposure and HLA in healthy donors. Both 60 Vbeta primers and 13 Jbeta primers went into the PCR. Measured with immunoSEQ multiplex PCR; TCRdb has only the in-frame clones, and not every one. Here the sample table reports about 48,000 clones. Specimen: PBMCs. The origin of the receptors is a male donor in good health and CMV-seropositive.

The J gene is TRBJ2-2, the V gene TRBV5-1; 9 bases line up with TRBD1. J lost 7 bases, V lost 4 bases, and 11 bases had no gene match. Germline values: CDR1 SGHRS, CDR2 YFSETQ. The CDR3 has 16 amino acids. CDR3 loop: CASSPPRTGVIGELFF. The CDR3 coding sequence is TGCGCCAGCAGCCCCCCCCGGACAGGGGTAATCGGGGAGCTGTTTTTT.

The V gene is TRBV6-6, the J gene TRBJ2-2; D might be TRBD2 (7 bases). V lost 2 bases to trimming and J lost 6 bases, with 13 bases between them. This CDR3 contains 15 residues. The germline CDR1 and CDR2 sequences are MNHNY and SVGAGI (reference sequence). CDR3 amino acids: CASSYPGEGAGELFF. DNA of the CDR3: TGTGCCAGCAGTTACCCAGGGGAGGGAGCCGGGGAGCTGTTTTTT.

This chain uses TRBV9 with TRBJ2-5; 9 bases map to TRBD2. This CDR3 spans 15 amino acids. Germline trimming cut 3 bases from V and 1 base from J; bases unmatched to any gene: 4. Germline V gene sequence: CDR1 SGDLS, CDR2 YYNGEE. CDR3 DNA: TGTGCCAGCAGCGGCAGCGGGGGGCTCCAAGAGACCCAGTACTTC. Amino acids: CASSGSGGLQETQYF.

CDR3 DNA sequence: TGTGCCACTCCCGCGGCCGACAGGGTATCCTACAATGAGCAGTTCTTC. Amino acid sequence: CATPAADRVSYNEQFF. The chain carries TRBV10-3 and TRBJ2-1; 7 nucleotides line up with TRBD1. CDR3 length: 16 amino acids. The V gene end was trimmed by 10 bases and the J gene end by 1 base; junction bases not matched to a gene: 13. Germline loops: CDR1 ENHRY, CDR2 SYGVKD.

The rearrangement joins TRBV5-1 to TRBJ2-7; 11 positions match TRBD1. Losses at the gene ends were 7 bases for V and 3 bases for J; bases not matched to a gene: 6. This CDR3 has 14 amino acids. Germline values: CDR1 SGHRS, CDR2 YFSETQ. DNA of the CDR3: TGCGCCAGCGGACCGGGACAGGGGGACTACGAGCAGTACTTC. Encoded protein: CASGPGQGDYEQYF.

This chain links TRBV29-1 with TRBJ1-2; 8 bases agree with TRBD1. Germline trimming cut 6 bases from V and 2 bases from J; bases unmatched to any gene: 5. The CDR3 contains 13 residues. Germline CDR1 reads SQVTM; CDR2 reads ANQGSEA. The CDR3 reads CSVAGTGNYGYTF. CDR3 sequence (DNA): TGCAGCGTCGCCGGGACAGGAAACTATGGCTACACCTTC.

The rearrangement links TRBV9 to TRBJ1-2; D gene uncertain. Deletions cut 1 base from V and 8 bases from J, with 12 bases between. CDR1 and CDR2 (germline): SGDLS, YYNGEE. CDR3 size: 13 residues. The CDR3 is CASSVLDLEGYTF. The CDR3 DNA reads as TGTGCCAGCAGCGTACTAGACCTGGAGGGCTACACCTTC.

V gene TRBV19 combines with J gene TRBJ1-1, with D possibly being TRBD1 (5 bases). The V end was cut by 0 bases, the J end by 1 base, with 18 bases between. There are 18 residues in the CDR3. Germline loops: CDR1 LNHDA, CDR2 SQIVND (reference sequence). The DNA for the CDR3 is TGTGCCAGTAGTATAGAAAGGGGCCGAAACCTTAAGAACACTGAAGCTTTCTTT. This translates into CASSIERGRNLKNTEAFF.

The chain links TRBV28 to TRBJ1-1; unclear D gene. The CDR3 is 13 amino acids. Trimming cost V 4 bases and J 4 bases, with 10 bases left between them. The germline V gene encodes CDR1 MDHEN and CDR2 SYDVKM. CDR3 in amino acids: CASSSSGITEAFF. CDR3 DNA: TGTGCCAGCAGTTCCAGCGGTATCACTGAAGCTTTCTTT.

In DNA, the CDR3 is TGCGCCAGCAGCCAAGCGGACGGAGGAAACTATGGCTACACCTTC. Its protein product is CASSQADGGNYGYTF. The chain combines TRBV4-3 with TRBJ1-2, with D uncertain. This CDR3 is 15 amino acids long. The V gene's germline CDR1 is LGHNA and CDR2 YSLEER. The ends were cut back, 1 base at V and 2 bases at J, with 11 bases in the middle.

The V gene is TRBV7-6, the J gene TRBJ1-1, with no clear D. Deletions cut 5 bases from V and 7 bases from J, with 20 bases between. In germline, CDR1 is SGHVS, CDR2 FNYEAQ. The CDR3 runs 15 residues. CDR3 sequence reads: CASSPGLSGPVEAFF. The CDR3 DNA reads as TGTGCCAGCAGCCCCGGTCTAAGCGGCCCGGTTGAAGCTTTCTTT.

This sequence joins TRBV23-1 and TRBJ2-3, with 7 bases identical to TRBD1. TRBV23-1 is placed among ORFs of uncertain function. The CDR3 is 15 amino acids. V shed 8 bases and J 2 bases; nucleotides not matched to a gene: 10. This CDR3 reads CASPHFGTDTDTQYF. DNA of the CDR3: TGCGCCAGCCCCCACTTCGGGACAGACACAGATACGCAGTATTTT.

The rearrangement uses TRBV19 and TRBJ1-2, with D unclear. Per the germline V gene, CDR1 is LNHDA and CDR2 is SQIVND (reference sequence). CDR3 length: 11 residues. V was cut by 1 base and J by 7 bases, with 4 bases left in between. The CDR3 bases are TGTGCCAGTAGTATAGGCGGTGGCTACACCTTC. Translation: CASSIGGGYTF.

V and J are TRBV6-5 and TRBJ2-2; TRBD1 aligns across 8 bases. Germline CDR1 is MNHEY and CDR2 is SVGAGI. This CDR3 has 14 residues. With V trimmed by 3 bases and J by 7 bases, 4 bases remained unmatched. The CDR3 is CASSYGGQDGELFF. The DNA of the CDR3 is TGTGCCAGCAGTTATGGGGGACAGGACGGGGAGCTGTTTTTT.

This rearrangement joins TRBV2 to TRBJ2-3, with D tentatively TRBD2 (5 bases). This CDR3 is built from 12 residues. V lost 6 bases to trimming and J lost 2 bases, with 6 bases between them. The germline V gene has CDR1 SNHLY and CDR2 FYNNEI. CDR3 loop: CASRLDTDTQYF. The CDR3 nucleotides read TGTGCCAGCAGACTAGACACAGATACGCAGTATTTT. The complete variable domain, with remaining parts taken from reference TRBV2 and TRBJ2-3, reads EPEVTQTPSHQVTQMGQEVILRCVPISNHLYFYWYRQILGQKVEFLVSFYNNEISEKSEIFDDQFSVERPDGSNFTLKIRSTKLEDSAMYFCASRLDTDTQYFGPGTRLTVL.

The rearrangement links TRBV25-1 to TRBJ1-6; unclear D gene. This CDR3 region has 16 residues. Trimming took off 3 bases at V and 6 bases at J, with 15 bases between the two ends. Per germline, CDR1 MGHDK and CDR2 SYGVNS. This CDR3 reads CASSDSGYHSNSPLHF. In DNA form, the CDR3 reads TGTGCCAGCAGTGATTCTGGGTACCACAGTAATTCACCCCTCCACTTT.

The V call is TRBV4-1, the J call TRBJ1-3; 9 positions match TRBD1. The CDR3 runs to 18 residues. The germline V gene encodes CDR1 MGHRA and CDR2 YSYEKL. V lost 0 bases and J lost 4; bases outside the gene matches: 10. The CDR3 here is CASSQDRAGTGMGNTIYF. The CDR3 DNA reads TGCGCCAGCAGCCAAGATAGGGCCGGGACAGGGATGGGAAACACCATATATTTT.

The genes are TRBV6-1 and TRBJ1-3; possibly TRBD1 for D (5 bases). The germline V and J ends were trimmed by 7 bases and 2 bases, with 15 bases remaining between them. This CDR3 is built from 15 residues. Per the germline V gene, CDR1 is MNHNS and CDR2 is SASEGT. The CDR3 coding sequence is TGTGCCAGCACCGAGGACACACTCCCTGGAAACACCATATATTTT. This sequence encodes CASTEDTLPGNTIYF.

The chain combines TRBV5-4 with TRBJ1-1; D is unresolved. The length of the CDR3 is 12 residues. Germline V gene sequence: CDR1 SGHNT, CDR2 YYREEE (reference sequence). Trimming shortened V by 5 bases and J by 1 base, and 6 bases separated the two germline ends. The CDR3 reads CASSSGNTEAFF. The CDR3 DNA reads TGTGCCAGCAGTAGTGGGAACACTGAAGCTTTCTTT.

The chain is built from TRBV30 and TRBJ2-7, with 9 positions matching TRBD1. Germline trimming cut 2 bases from V and 5 bases from J; bases unmatched to any gene: 10. Germline V CDR1 and CDR2: GTSNPN, SVGIG (reference sequence). This CDR3 contains 15 residues. The CDR3 nucleotides are TGTGCCTGGAGTACAGGGGGCCAGGGATTCAACGAGCAGTACTTC. Amino acid sequence: CAWSTGGQGFNEQYF.